This TCR beta chain was recorded in a study of T cell repertoires in cytomegalovirus infection. Study at large: CMV epitopes, recently identified HLA-C-restricted and well-studied HLA-B-restricted, were used. Carrying CMV and the relevant HLA type showed in public TCR beta signatures. Points from the study as a whole: Individuals carrying CMV plus the relevant HLA were identified by cumulative frequency of public TCR beta families. Within the response measured ex vivo, HLA-C-restricted CMV-specific TCR beta clonotypes were dominant.

TCRdb called the reads again in MiXCR, with one record for every CDR3 protein. Altogether fewer than 900,000 distinct CDR3 sequences are present, roughly 28% being singletons, with the ten largest covering under 15%. CDR3 size: 13 residues. Trimming removed 7 bases from V and 3 bases from J, with 13 bases in between. As regards this clonotype: Its antigen remains unknown.

Sequencing was performed on cultured CD8+ T cells from PBMCs, taken from culture after CMV antigen stimulation. This TCR was recovered from a human donor in good health (CMV status not recorded). Some clones in this sample may be carry-over from other donors' samples. This sequence joins TRBV12-3 or TRBV12-4 and TRBJ2-7, with D unclear. CDR3 sequence: CASTLQVGYEQYF. The CDR3 DNA reads as TGTGCCAGCACCCTCCAAGTAGGCTACGAGCAGTACTTC.